The source of this T cell receptor beta chain is a study of blood T cell repertoires in COVID-19. CDR3 length: 13 residues. The germline CDR1 and CDR2 sequences are MNHEY and SMNVEV (reference sequence). Trimming pared 3 bases from V and 5 bases from J, leaving 10 bases between. TCRdb keeps only in-frame clones here, not all; method: immunoSEQ multiplex PCR. The sample records around 70,000 clones, around nine tenths being singletons. This clone was detected once. This clonotype originated in a human donor in a cohort sampled during active COVID-19. The sequencing sample was made of peripheral blood. J is TRBJ1-2 and V is TRBV27, with D perhaps TRBD1 (6 bases). CDR3 protein: CASSFGGAYGYTF. The CDR3 coding sequence is TGTGCCAGCAGTTTTGGGGGGGCATATGGCTACACCTTC.